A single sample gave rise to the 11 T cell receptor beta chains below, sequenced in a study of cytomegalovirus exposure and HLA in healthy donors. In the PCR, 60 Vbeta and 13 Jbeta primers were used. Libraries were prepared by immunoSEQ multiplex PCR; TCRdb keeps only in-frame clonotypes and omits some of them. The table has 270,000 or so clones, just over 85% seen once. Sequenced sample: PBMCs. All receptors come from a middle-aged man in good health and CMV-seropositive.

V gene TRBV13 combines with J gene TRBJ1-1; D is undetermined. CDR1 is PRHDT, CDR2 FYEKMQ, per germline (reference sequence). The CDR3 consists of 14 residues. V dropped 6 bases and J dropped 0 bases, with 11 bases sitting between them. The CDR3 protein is CASSYRDMNTEAFF. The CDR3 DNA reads TGTGCCAGCAGTTACAGAGACATGAACACTGAAGCTTTCTTT.

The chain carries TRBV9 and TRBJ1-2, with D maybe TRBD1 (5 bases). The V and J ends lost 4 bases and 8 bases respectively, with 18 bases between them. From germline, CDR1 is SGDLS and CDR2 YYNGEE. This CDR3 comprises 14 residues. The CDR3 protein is CASSRDRGGMGYTF. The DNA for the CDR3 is TGTGCCAGCAGCCGCGACAGAGGTGGGATGGGCTACACCTTC.

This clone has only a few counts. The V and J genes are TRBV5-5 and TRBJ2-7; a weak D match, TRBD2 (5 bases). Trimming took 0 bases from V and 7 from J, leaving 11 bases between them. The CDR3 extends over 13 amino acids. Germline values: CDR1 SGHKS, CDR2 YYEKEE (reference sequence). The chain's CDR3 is CASSLAMRVEQYF. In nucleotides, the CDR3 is TGTGCCAGCAGCTTGGCCATGAGGGTTGAGCAGTACTTC.

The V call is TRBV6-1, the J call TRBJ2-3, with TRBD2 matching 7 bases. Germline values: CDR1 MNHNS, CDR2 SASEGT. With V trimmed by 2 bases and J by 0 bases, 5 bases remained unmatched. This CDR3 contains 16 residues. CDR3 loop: CASSELTSASTDTQYF. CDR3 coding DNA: TGTGCCAGCAGTGAACTAACTAGCGCGAGCACAGATACGCAGTATTTT.

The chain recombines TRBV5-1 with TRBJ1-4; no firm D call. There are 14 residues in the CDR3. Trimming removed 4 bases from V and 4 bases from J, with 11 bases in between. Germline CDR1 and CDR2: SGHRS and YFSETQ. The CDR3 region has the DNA TGCGCCAGCAGCCAACAGTCTCGTAATGAAAAACTGTTTTTT. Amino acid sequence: CASSQQSRNEKLFF.

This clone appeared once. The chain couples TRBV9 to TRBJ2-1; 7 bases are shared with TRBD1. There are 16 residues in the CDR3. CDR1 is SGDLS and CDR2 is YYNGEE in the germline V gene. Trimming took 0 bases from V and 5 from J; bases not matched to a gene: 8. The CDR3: CASSVVGQGDHNEQFF. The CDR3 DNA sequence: TGTGCCAGCAGCGTAGTTGGGCAGGGGGACCACAATGAGCAGTTCTTC. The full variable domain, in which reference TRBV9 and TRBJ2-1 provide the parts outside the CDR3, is DSGVTQTPKHLITATGQRVTLRCSPRSGDLSVYWYQQSLDQGLQFLIQYYNGEERAKGNILERFSAQQFPDLHSELNLSSLELGDSALYFCASSVVGQGDHNEQFFGPGTRLTVL.

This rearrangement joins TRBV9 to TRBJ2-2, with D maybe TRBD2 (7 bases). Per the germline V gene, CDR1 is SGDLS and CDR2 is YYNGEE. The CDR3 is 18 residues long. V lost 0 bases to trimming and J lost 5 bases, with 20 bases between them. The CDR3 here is CASSVGGGGRGVTGELFF. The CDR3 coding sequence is TGTGCCAGCAGCGTAGGGGGAGGGGGTAGAGGTGTGACCGGGGAGCTGTTTTTT.

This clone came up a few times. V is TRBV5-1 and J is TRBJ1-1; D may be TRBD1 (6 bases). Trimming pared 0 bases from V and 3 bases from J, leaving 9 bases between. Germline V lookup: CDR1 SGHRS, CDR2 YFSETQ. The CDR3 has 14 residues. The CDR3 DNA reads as TGCGCCAGCAGCTTGGACACAGGGTACACTGAAGCTTTCTTT. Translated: CASSLDTGYTEAFF.

CDR3 in DNA: TGTGCCAGCAGCTTACCAGGGGGCACTGAAGCTTTCTTT. This encodes CASSLPGGTEAFF. The chain employs TRBV5-4 and TRBJ1-1, with 7 positions matching TRBD1. This CDR3 has 13 amino acids. The V and J ends lost 2 bases and 4 bases, in that order; junction bases with no gene match: 2. CDR1 is SGHNT and CDR2 is YYREEE in the germline V gene (reference sequence).

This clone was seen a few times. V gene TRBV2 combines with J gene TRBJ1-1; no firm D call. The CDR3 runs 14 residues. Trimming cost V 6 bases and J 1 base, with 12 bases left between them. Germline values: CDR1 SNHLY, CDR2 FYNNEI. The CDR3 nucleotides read TGTGCCAGCAGCGTAAATACATGGAACACTGAAGCTTTCTTT. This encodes CASSVNTWNTEAFF.

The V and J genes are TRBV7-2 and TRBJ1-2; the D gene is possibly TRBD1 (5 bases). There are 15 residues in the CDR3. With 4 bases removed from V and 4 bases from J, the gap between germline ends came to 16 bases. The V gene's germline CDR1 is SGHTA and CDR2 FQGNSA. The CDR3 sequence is CASSSVGGPGYGYTF. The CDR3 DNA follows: TGTGCCAGCAGCTCCGTGGGGGGACCGGGCTATGGCTACACCTTC.